Listed below are T cell receptor beta chains from one sample, sequenced in a study of blood T cell repertoires in COVID-19. Repertoires were generated with immunoSEQ multiplex PCR, while TCRdb's copy carries only in-frame clones and drops some. This table has some 50,000 clones, 87% appearing once. What was sequenced was peripheral blood. These receptors were obtained from a man in his fifties with active COVID-19. The conserved cysteine and the conserved F or W are not part of the CDR3 here. A D gene is named only where the DNA matches it firmly.

>TRBV7-9|TRBD1
ASSSGTAAEAF
>TRBV6-5|TRBD1
ASRRDRVETQY
>TRBV12-3/TRBV12-4|TRBD1
ASSTRDRPYT
>TRBV5-6|TRBD1
ASSLGTGGVIGQF
>TRBV28|TRBD2
ASSPWTSGKETQY
>TRBV20-1|TRBD2
SASLTSGRYEQY
>TRBV3-1/TRBV3-2|NA
ASSQGDFGGVTQY
>TRBV7-8|NA
ASSRNGGRPNNSPLH
>TRBV27|NA
ASSLSNGDTSYNEQF
>TRBV7-9|TRBD2
ASSFGLAGGSYNEQF
>TRBV5-1|TRBD1
ASSYGTGGTDTQY
>TRBV28|NA
ASGESRGGGFGYT
>TRBV6-2/TRBV6-3|TRBD1
ASRYTGARGGYT
>TRBV28|TRBD1
ASSSPRGRDIQY
>TRBV28|TRBD1
ASSLPTGARETQY
>TRBV28|NA
ASSPLDSALSYEQY
>TRBV15|TRBD2
ATSRLAGGVQETQY
>TRBV27|TRBD2
ASRGGGSSYEQY
>TRBV14|NA
ASSPGTLSNQPQH
>TRBV3-1/TRBV3-2|TRBD1
ASSTRQGDEQY
>TRBV28|NA
ASSSPGGNQPQH
>TRBV2|NA
ASSQVGRPSTDTQY
>TRBV4-2|TRBD2
ASSQDSEAGVYNEQF
>TRBV4-1|TRBD1
ASSQVGTGRTEAF
>TRBV6-1|TRBD1
ASSEGQGYQETQY
>TRBV6-5|NA
ASSYSPELNTEAF
>TRBV25-1|NA
ASKLGQTYEQY
>TRBV10-2|NA
ASSENTPSSGNTIY
>TRBV11-2|NA
ASSLGATGFDNQPQH
>TRBV14|TRBD1
ASSRQGLANTEAF
>TRBV27|NA
ASSKALVTSVKNIQY
>TRBV7-2|NA
ASSPQGKTIY
>TRBV9|TRBD2
ASSATSGATGELF
>TRBV5-1|TRBD2
ASSRGGEGGPEQY
>TRBV5-5|TRBD1
ASSYYGGQGTDEQF
>TRBV21-1|NA
ASSKVSYGYT
>TRBV5-8|NA
ASSLVNEQY
>TRBV5-1|NA
ASSPGTANSYEQY
>TRBV7-8|NA
ASSLAGQLSYYGYT
>TRBV27|TRBD1
ASSAWDRTYGYEQY
>TRBV7-2|TRBD2
ASSLGLAGGREWQF
>TRBV7-8|NA
ASSSRVRGDNSPLH
>TRBV28|NA
ASSFGGGYT
>TRBV29-1|TRBD1
SGGTAETQY
>TRBV5-8|NA
ASSPSGVREKLF
>TRBV28|NA
ASIFRLSSGNTIY
>TRBV10-1|NA
ASRTGRDEQY
>TRBV10-3|TRBD1
AITDRVVTGNTIY
>TRBV27|TRBD2
ASSRGTSGAGNIQY
>TRBV28|TRBD1
ASSRTGEKNIQY
>TRBV5-5|TRBD2
ASRLSQREWYEQF